The clone carrying this TCR beta chain has a handful of counts. The sample originates from a study of T cells in Graves' hyperthyroidism and ophthalmopathy. Amplification of TCR beta CDR3 regions used RNA as the template. The HTBI primer set was used in a first-round RT-PCR of the TCR CDR3. TCRdb itself ran the multiplex PCR reads through MiXCR, one entry per CDR3 protein. The sample lists approximately 520,000 distinct CDR3 sequences; less than 25% were seen once. Sequencing used blood. This TCR came from a woman aged 25 to 39 with Graves' ophthalmopathy.

The chain's CDR3 is CASRTRDSGYTF. The CDR3 nucleotides are TGTGCCAGCAGGACACGGGACAGTGGCTACACCTTC. The rearrangement joins TRBV6-1 to TRBJ1-2; TRBD1 matches at 7 bases. Trimming took 6 bases from V and 7 from J; bases not matched to a gene: 5. This CDR3 spans 12 amino acids. Germline V gene lookup returns CDR1 MNHNS and CDR2 SASEGT.